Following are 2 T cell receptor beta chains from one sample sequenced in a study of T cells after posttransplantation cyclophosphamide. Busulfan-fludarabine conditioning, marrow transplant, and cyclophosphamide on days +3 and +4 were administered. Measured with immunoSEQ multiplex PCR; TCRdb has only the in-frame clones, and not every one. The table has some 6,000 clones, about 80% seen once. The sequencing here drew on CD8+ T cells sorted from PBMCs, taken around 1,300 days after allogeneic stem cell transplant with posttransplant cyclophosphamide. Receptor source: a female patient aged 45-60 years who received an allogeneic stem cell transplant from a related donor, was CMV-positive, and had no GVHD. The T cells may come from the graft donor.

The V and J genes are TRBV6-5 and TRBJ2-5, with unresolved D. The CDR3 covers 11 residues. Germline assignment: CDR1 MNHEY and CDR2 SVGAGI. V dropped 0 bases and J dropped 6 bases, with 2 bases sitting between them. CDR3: CASSYSKTQYF. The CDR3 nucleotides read TGTGCCAGCAGTTACTCCAAGACCCAGTACTTC.

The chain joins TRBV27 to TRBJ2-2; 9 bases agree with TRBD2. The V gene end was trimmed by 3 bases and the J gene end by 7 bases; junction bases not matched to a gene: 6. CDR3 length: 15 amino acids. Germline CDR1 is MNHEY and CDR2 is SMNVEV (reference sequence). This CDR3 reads CASSFGLAGSGELFF. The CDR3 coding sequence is TGTGCCAGCAGTTTCGGGCTAGCGGGAAGCGGGGAGCTGTTTTTT.